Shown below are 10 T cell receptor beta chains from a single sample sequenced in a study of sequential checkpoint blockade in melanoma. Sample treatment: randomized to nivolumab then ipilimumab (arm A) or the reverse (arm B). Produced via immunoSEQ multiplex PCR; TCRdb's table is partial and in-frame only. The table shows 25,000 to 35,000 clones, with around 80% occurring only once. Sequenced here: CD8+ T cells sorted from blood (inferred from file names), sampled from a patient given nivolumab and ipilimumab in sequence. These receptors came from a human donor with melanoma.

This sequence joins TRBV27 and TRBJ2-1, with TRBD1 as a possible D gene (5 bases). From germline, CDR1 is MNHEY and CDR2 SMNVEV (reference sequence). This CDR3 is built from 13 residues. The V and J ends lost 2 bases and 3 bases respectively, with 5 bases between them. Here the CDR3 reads CASSLDSYNEQFF. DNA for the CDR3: TGTGCCAGCAGTTTAGACAGCTACAATGAGCAGTTCTTC.

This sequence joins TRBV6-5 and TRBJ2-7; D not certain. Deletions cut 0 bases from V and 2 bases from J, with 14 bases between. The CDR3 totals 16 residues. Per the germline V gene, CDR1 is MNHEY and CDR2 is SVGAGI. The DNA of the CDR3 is TGTGCCAGCAGTTACTCCCGAACGTCAGGCACCTACGAGCAGTACTTC. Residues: CASSYSRTSGTYEQYF.

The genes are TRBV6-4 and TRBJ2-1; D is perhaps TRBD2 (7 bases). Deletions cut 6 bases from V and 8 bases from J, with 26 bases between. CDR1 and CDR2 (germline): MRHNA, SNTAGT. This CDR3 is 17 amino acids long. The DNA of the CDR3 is TGTGCCAGCAGAAACACCCAAGACGGGGGGCCGGCCTATGAGCAGTTCTTC. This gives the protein CASRNTQDGGPAYEQFF.

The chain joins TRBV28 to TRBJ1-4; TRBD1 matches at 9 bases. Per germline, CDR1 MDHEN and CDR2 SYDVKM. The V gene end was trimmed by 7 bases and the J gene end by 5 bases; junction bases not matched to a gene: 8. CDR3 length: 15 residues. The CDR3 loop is CASKTHRGLNEKLFF. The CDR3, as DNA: TGTGCCAGCAAAACGCACAGGGGGCTCAATGAAAAACTGTTTTTT.

CDR3 sequence: CASSTLQGYQETQYF. The CDR3 DNA reads as TGTGCCAGTAGTACATTACAGGGGTACCAAGAGACCCAGTACTTC. V is TRBV19 and J is TRBJ2-5; TRBD1 matches at 7 bases. Trimming took 4 bases from V and 0 from J; bases not matched to a gene: 5. The germline V gene encodes CDR1 LNHDA and CDR2 SQIVND (reference sequence). The CDR3 is 15 residues long.

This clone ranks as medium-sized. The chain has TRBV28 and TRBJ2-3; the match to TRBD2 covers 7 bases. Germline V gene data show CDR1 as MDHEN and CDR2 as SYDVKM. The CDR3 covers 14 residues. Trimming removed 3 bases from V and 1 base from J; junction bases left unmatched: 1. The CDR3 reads CASSFLAGTDTQYF. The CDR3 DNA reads TGTGCCAGCAGTTTCCTAGCGGGCACAGATACGCAGTATTTT.

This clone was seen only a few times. The chain's CDR3 is CASSPPVQGRHNEQFF. The DNA of the CDR3 is TGTGCCAGCTCACCACCGGTTCAGGGGCGTCACAATGAGCAGTTCTTC. The chain joins TRBV18 to TRBJ2-1; weak D call: TRBD1 (6 bases). The CDR3 runs 16 residues. Trimming removed 0 bases from V and 5 bases from J, with 14 bases in between. The germline CDR1 and CDR2 sequences are KGHSH and LQKENI.

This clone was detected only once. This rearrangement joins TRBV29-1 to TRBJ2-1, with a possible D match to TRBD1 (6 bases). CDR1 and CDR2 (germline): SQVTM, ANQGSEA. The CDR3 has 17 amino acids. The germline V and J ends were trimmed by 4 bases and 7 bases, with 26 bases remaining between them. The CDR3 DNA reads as TGCAGCGTTGTAGGCGCGATCAGACAGGACCCGGGGAATGAGCAGTTCTTC. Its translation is CSVVGAIRQDPGNEQFF.

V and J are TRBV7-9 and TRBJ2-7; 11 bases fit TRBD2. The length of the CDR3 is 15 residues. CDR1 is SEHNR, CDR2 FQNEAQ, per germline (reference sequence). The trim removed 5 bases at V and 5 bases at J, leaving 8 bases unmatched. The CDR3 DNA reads TGTGCCAGCAGCGATACTAGCGGGAGTATCGACGAGCAGTACTTC. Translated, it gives CASSDTSGSIDEQYF.

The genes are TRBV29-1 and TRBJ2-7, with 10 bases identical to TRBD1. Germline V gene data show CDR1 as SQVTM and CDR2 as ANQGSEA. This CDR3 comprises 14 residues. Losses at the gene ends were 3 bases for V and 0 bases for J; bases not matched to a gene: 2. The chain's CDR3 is CSVETGGTSYEQYF. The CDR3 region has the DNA TGCAGCGTTGAGACAGGGGGCACCTCCTACGAGCAGTACTTC.